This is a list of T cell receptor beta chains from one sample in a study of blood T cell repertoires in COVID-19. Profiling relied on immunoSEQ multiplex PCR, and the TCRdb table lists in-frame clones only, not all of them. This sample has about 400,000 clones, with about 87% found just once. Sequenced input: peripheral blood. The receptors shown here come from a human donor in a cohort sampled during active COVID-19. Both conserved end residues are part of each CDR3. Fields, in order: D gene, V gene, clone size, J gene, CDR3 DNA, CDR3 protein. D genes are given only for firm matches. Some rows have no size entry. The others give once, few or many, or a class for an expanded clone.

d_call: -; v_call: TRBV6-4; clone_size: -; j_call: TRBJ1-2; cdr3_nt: TGTGCCAGCAGTGAGAACGGGGATGGAGGAGGCTACACCTTC; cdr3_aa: CASSENGDGGGYTF
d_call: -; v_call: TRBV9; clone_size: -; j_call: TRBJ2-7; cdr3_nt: TGTGCCAGCAGCGTTGGGTGGGAAGGAGGTCGCGAGCAGTACTTC; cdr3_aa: CASSVGWEGGREQYF
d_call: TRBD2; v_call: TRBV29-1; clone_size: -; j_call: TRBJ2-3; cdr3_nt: TGCAGCGTTGAAGACTATAAGCGGGAGCTATCAGATACGCAGTATTTT; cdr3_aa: CSVEDYKRELSDTQYF
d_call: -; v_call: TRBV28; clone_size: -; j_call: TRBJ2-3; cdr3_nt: TGTGCCAGCAGGGTGACGCGCAGGCCAGATACGCAGTATTTT; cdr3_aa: CASRVTRRPDTQYF
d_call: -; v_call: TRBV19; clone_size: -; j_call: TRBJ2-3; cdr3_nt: TGTGCCAGTAGCTCCCGGGACACAATATCAGATACGCAGTATTTT; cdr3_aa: CASSSRDTISDTQYF
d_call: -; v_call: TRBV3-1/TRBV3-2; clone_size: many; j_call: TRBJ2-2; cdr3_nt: TGTGCCAGCAGCCAAGAATGGCGGGGCACCGGGGAGCTGTTTTTT; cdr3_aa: CASSQEWRGTGELFF
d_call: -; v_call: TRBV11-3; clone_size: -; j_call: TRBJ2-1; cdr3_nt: TGTGCCAGCAGCTTAGATTTCCAGGGAAACTACAATGAGCAGTTCTTC; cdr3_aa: CASSLDFQGNYNEQFF
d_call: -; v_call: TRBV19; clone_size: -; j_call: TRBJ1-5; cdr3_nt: TGTGCCAGTAGTATAGGAACGAGGGAGGATCAGCCCCAGCATTTT; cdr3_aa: CASSIGTREDQPQHF
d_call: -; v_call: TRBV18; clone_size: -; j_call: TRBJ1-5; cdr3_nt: TGTGCCAGCTCACCGGTCAGGGGTGACACCGATCAGCCCCAGCATTTT; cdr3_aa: CASSPVRGDTDQPQHF
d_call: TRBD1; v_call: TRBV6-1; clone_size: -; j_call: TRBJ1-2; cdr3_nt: TGTGCCAGCAGTGAAGATCTATTTGGGACAGGGGACGGCTACACCTTC; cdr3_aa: CASSEDLFGTGDGYTF
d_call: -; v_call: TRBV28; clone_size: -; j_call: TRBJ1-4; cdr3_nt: TGTGCCAGCAGTTTGTTTGGAGGGAATGAAAAACTGTTTTTT; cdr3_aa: CASSLFGGNEKLFF
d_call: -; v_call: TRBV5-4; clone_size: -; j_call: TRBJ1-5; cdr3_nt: TGTGCCAGCAGCTTGGCTCCCGATCAGCCCCAGCATTTT; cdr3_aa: CASSLAPDQPQHF
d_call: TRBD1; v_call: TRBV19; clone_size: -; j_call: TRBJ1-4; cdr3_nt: TGTGCCAGTAGTACTCACAGGGGGCCGGCTAATGAAAAACTGTTTTTT; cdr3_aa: CASSTHRGPANEKLFF
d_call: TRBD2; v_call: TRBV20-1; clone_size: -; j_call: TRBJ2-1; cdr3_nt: TGCAGTGCTAGTAAGAGCGGGATGAATGAGCAGTTCTTC; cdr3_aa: CSASKSGMNEQFF
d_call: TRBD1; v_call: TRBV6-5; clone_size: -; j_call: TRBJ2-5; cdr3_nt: TGTGCCAGCAGCGGGACAGGGGGCAGATTTGAGACCCAGTACTTC; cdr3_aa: CASSGTGGRFETQYF
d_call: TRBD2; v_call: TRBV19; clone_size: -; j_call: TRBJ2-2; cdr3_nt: TGTGCCAGTAGGACCGGCGGGGGTGGTACCGGGGAGCTGTTTTTT; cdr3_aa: CASRTGGGGTGELFF
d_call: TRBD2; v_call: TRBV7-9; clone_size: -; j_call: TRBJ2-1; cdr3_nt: TGTGCCAGCAGGACTGGACTAGCGGGGGGTAGCTCCTACAATGAGCAGTTCTTC; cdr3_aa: CASRTGLAGGSSYNEQFF
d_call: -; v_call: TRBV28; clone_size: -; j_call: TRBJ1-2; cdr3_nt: TGTGCCAGCACCCCGGGGGGAGTCGATGGCTACACCTTC; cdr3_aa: CASTPGGVDGYTF
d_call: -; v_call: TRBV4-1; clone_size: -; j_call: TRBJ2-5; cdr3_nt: TGCGCCAGCAGCCAACCCCACTCTCAAGAGACCCAGTACTTC; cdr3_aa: CASSQPHSQETQYF
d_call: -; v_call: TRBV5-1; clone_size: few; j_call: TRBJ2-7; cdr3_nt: TGCGCCAGCAGCCAACTAGGAGGGGACGGACCCTACGAGCAGTACTTC; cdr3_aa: CASSQLGGDGPYEQYF
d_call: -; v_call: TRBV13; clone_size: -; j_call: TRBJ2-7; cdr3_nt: TGTGCCAGCAGCGAAACCCCTACGGTGGGGGGACGGGAGCAGTACTTC; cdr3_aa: CASSETPTVGGREQYF
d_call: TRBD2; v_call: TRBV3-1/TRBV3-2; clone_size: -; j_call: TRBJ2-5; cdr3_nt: TGTGCCAGCAGCCAACCGCTATTCAAGGGTATAGCGGGGGAAGAGACCCAGTACTTC; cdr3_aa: CASSQPLFKGIAGEETQYF